One sample yielded the 13 T cell receptor beta chains listed below, sequenced in a study of blood T cell repertoires in COVID-19. Assay used: immunoSEQ multiplex PCR; TCRdb lists only in-frame clones, some missing. The data show some 130,000 clones, 80% to 85% seen once. The sample was PBMCs or T cells enriched from blood (not recorded which). The receptors here all came from a man aged 40-50 years with acute COVID-19.

The chain links TRBV6-2 or TRBV6-3 to TRBJ2-7; 8 nucleotides line up with TRBD1. This CDR3 spans 15 amino acids. Germline trimming cut 2 bases from V and 3 bases from J; bases unmatched to any gene: 6. CDR1 MNHEY and CDR2 SVGEGT come from the germline V gene. The chain's CDR3 is CASSYRVQGGYEQYF. CDR3 nucleotides: TGTGCCAGCAGTTACCGAGTACAGGGGGGCTACGAGCAGTACTTC.

The J gene is TRBJ2-2, the V gene TRBV5-1, with D possibly matching TRBD2 (6 bases). Trimming cost V 0 bases and J 6 bases, with 18 bases left between them. CDR3 length: 17 amino acids. Per germline, CDR1 SGHRS and CDR2 YFSETQ. As DNA, the CDR3 is TGCGCCAGCAGCTTGGCCCTATCCGGGTCGGGGGCCGGGGAGCTGTTTTTT. This encodes CASSLALSGSGAGELFF. The entire variable domain, with the rest obtained from reference TRBV5-1 and TRBJ2-2, is as follows: KAGVTQTPRYLIKTRGQQVTLSCSPISGHRSVSWYQQTPGQGLQFLFEYFSETQRNKGNFPGRFSGRQFSNSRSEMNVSTLELGDSALYLCASSLALSGSGAGELFFGEGSRLTVL.

The chain uses TRBV30 and TRBJ1-2, with TRBD1 identical over 8 bases. Germline CDR1 reads GTSNPN; CDR2 reads SVGIG (reference sequence). The ends lost 1 base at V and 6 bases at J; junction bases unmatched: 7. The CDR3 contains 14 residues. DNA for the CDR3: TGTGCCTGGAGTGGGACAGGGTTAGGGAATGGCTACACCTTC. Protein: CAWSGTGLGNGYTF.

The J gene is TRBJ2-7, the V gene TRBV28; D is possibly TRBD2 (6 bases). The CDR3 runs to 15 residues. Germline lookup yields CDR1 MDHEN and CDR2 SYDVKM. The V gene lost 5 bases and the J gene lost 0 bases, with 14 bases spanning the gap. CDR3 DNA: TGTGCCAGCAGTCCTCTCGACGGGAGCTCCTACGAGCAGTACTTC. This sequence encodes CASSPLDGSSYEQYF. The full variable domain, in which reference TRBV28 and TRBJ2-7 provide the parts outside the CDR3, is DVKVTQSSRYLVKRTGEKVFLECVQDMDHENMFWYRQDPGLGLRLIYFSYDVKMKEKGDIPEGYSVSREKKERFSLILESASTNQTSMYLCASSPLDGSSYEQYFGPGTRLTVT.

In its sample, this clone was seen once. This chain uses TRBV29-1 with TRBJ1-1; D call uncertain. From germline, CDR1 is SQVTM and CDR2 ANQGSEA. CDR3 size: 11 residues. V was clipped by 7 bases and J by 1 base, with 7 bases between them. CDR3 loop: CSGERNTEAFF. The CDR3, as DNA: TGCAGCGGCGAGAGGAACACTGAAGCTTTCTTT.

This sequence joins TRBV2 and TRBJ1-1; 9 bases match TRBD1. The CDR3 contains 12 residues. With V trimmed by 7 bases and J by 8 bases, 5 bases remained unmatched. In germline, CDR1 is SNHLY, CDR2 FYNNEI. CDR3 loop: CASNPGQGEAFF. DNA for the CDR3: TGTGCCAGCAACCCGGGACAGGGAGAAGCTTTCTTT.

This clone was seen a single time. V usage is TRBV4-1 and J usage is TRBJ2-3; perhaps TRBD1 as D (6 bases). This CDR3 region has 16 residues. Trimming took off 1 base at V and 0 bases at J, with 11 bases between the two ends. From germline, CDR1 is MGHRA and CDR2 YSYEKL. CDR3 loop: CASSQGGRGSTDTQYF. DNA for the CDR3: TGCGCCAGCAGCCAAGGGGGGCGCGGAAGCACAGATACGCAGTATTTT.

This rearrangement joins TRBV13 to TRBJ1-5; possibly TRBD1 for D (6 bases). V gave up 4 bases and J gave up 2 bases, with 15 bases separating them. The CDR3 sequence is 16 residues long. Per the germline V gene, CDR1 is PRHDT and CDR2 is FYEKMQ (reference sequence). The CDR3 is CASSSGGPGGNQPQHF. The CDR3 nucleotides read TGTGCCAGCAGCTCCGGGGGGCCCGGGGGCAATCAGCCCCAGCATTTT.

This clone turned up a few times. This chain uses TRBV2 with TRBJ2-7; 10 bases align to TRBD1. The CDR3 loop spans 13 amino acids. From germline, CDR1 is SNHLY and CDR2 FYNNEI. With 8 bases clipped from V and 3 bases from J, the junction kept 4 bases outside the gene matches. The CDR3 region is CASRRDRGYEQYF. CDR3 nucleotide sequence: TGTGCCAGCCGGAGGGACAGGGGCTACGAGCAGTACTTC. Full variable domain (remainder filled in from reference TRBV2 and TRBJ2-7): EPEVTQTPSHQVTQMGQEVILRCVPISNHLYFYWYRQILGQKVEFLVSFYNNEISEKSEIFDDQFSVERPDGSNFTLKIRSTKLEDSAMYFCASRRDRGYEQYFGPGTRLTVT.

In nucleotides, the CDR3 is TGTGCCGCCTGCGGGATGGTGAGCACTGAAGCTTTCTTT. This gives the protein CAACGMVSTEAFF. The chain recombines TRBV6-5 with TRBJ1-1; no clear D gene. Trimming took 11 bases from V and 4 from J, leaving 17 bases between them. In germline, CDR1 is MNHEY, CDR2 SVGAGI. The CDR3 loop spans 13 amino acids.

The V and J genes are TRBV3-1 (or the pseudogene TRBV3-2) and TRBJ2-2; 13 bases are shared with TRBD2. J lost 5 bases, V lost 0 bases, and 6 bases had no gene match. Germline CDR1 is LGHDT and CDR2 is YNNKEL (reference sequence). The CDR3 length is 18 residues. This CDR3 is CASSQEGLAGVRTGELFF. CDR3 sequence (DNA): TGTGCCAGCAGCCAAGAAGGACTAGCGGGAGTGAGGACCGGGGAGCTGTTTTTT.

This clone was found once. This chain connects TRBV4-3 to TRBJ1-1; 10 nucleotides match TRBD1. This CDR3 region has 22 residues. J lost 0 bases, V lost 3 bases, and 22 bases had no gene match. Germline-derived CDR1 and CDR2 are LGHNA and YSLEER. The CDR3 DNA sequence: TGCGCCAGCAGCCACGAACTCCGGGACAGGGGAAATGATAACTCCCTGAACACTGAAGCTTTCTTT. It codes for CASSHELRDRGNDNSLNTEAFF.

This chain joins TRBV11-2 and TRBJ2-7, with 11 bases lining up with TRBD2. CDR1 is SGHAT, CDR2 FQNNGV, per germline. This CDR3 has 15 residues. The V segment lost 5 bases and the J segment 2 bases; nucleotides outside the gene matches: 5. CDR3 DNA: TGTGCCAGCAGCCCATCGGGACTAGCGGCCTACGAGCAGTACTTC. Encoded protein: CASSPSGLAAYEQYF.